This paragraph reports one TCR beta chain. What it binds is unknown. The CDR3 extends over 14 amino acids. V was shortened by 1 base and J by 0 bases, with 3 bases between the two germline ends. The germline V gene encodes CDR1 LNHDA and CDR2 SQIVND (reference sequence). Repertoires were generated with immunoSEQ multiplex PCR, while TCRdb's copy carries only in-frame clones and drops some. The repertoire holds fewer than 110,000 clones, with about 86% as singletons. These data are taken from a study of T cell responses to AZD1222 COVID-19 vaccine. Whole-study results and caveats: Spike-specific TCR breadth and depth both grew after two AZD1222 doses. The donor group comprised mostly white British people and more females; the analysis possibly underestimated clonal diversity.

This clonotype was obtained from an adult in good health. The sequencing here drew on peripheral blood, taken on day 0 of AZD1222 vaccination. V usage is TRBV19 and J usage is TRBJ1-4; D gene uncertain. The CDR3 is CASSIGTTNEKLFF. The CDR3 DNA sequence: TGTGCCAGTAGTATAGGCACAACTAATGAAAAACTGTTTTTT.